This record looks at one TCR beta chain sequence and its context. What it binds is not known. V shed 6 bases, J shed 3 bases, and the junction held 13 bases outside the gene matches. The CDR3 runs 16 residues. CDR1 and CDR2 from the germline V gene are SNHLY and FYNNEI. The method was immunoSEQ multiplex PCR; TCRdb's version includes in-frame clones alone and lacks a portion of them. The sample carries about 130,000 clones, roughly 92% recorded once. The data belong to a study of T cell responses to AZD1222 COVID-19 vaccine. General observations from the study: It was only after the peak T cell response that any repertoires were sampled.

J is TRBJ1-2 and V is TRBV2; 7 bases are a match to TRBD1. The source was peripheral blood, collected 28 days after the second AZD1222 dose. The receptor was derived from an adult who received the AZD1222 COVID-19 vaccine. The CDR3 protein is CASSSLRTGGDYGYTF. In nucleotides, the CDR3 is TGTGCCAGCAGCTCCCTTAGGACAGGAGGGGACTATGGCTACACCTTC. The complete variable domain, with remaining parts taken from reference TRBV2 and TRBJ1-2, reads EPEVTQTPSHQVTQMGQEVILRCVPISNHLYFYWYRQILGQKVEFLVSFYNNEISEKSEIFDDQFSVERPDGSNFTLKIRSTKLEDSAMYFCASSSLRTGGDYGYTFGSGTRLTVV.